The T cell receptor beta chain under discussion was sequenced for a study of neurological immune-mediated disorders. Findings and limits, study-wide: TCR clonal expansion peaked in HTLV-1-associated myelopathy patients and was lowest in multiple sclerosis patients. CDR3 amino acid sequences of expanded clones were not shared across subjects, a result suggesting private repertoires in all groups.

This clonotype was recorded at least ten times. Its specificity is unknown. The cDNA was synthesized by means of template-switch 5'RACE, which was carried out with 10-nucleotide random UMIs. From 15-18 subjects, every sequencing run obtained over 180 million TCR-beta sequences. TCRdb passed the 5' RACE reads through MiXCR, listing each CDR3 protein once. The table includes tens of thousands of distinct CDR3 sequences, about 13% detected once. Time point here: longitudinal time-point 1 (baseline). CDR1 SGHVS and CDR2 FQNEAQ come from the germline V gene. The CDR3 loop spans 18 amino acids. V was pared by 5 bases and J by 0 bases, with 20 bases between.

The sample taken for sequencing was PBMCs. The source of this sequence is a female donor with HTLV-1-associated myelopathy (HAM/TSP). The chain employs TRBV7-8 and TRBJ1-5; D is possibly TRBD1 (5 bases). In DNA, the CDR3 is TGTGCCAGCAGCCCCAGAACGAAGACAGAAGATAGCAATCAGCCCCAGCATTTT. Encoded protein: CASSPRTKTEDSNQPQHF.